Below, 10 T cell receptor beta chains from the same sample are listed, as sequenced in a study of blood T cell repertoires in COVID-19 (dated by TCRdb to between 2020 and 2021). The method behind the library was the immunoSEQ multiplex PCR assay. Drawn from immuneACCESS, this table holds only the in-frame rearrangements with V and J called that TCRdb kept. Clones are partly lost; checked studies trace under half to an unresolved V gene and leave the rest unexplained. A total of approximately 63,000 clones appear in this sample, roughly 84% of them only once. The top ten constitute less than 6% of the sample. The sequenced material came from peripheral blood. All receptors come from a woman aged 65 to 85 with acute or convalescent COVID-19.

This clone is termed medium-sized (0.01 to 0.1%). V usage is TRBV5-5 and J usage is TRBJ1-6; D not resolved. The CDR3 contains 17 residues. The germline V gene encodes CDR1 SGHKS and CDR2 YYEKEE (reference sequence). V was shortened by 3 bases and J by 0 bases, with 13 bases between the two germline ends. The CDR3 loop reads CASSWRLQSSYNSPLHF. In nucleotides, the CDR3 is TGTGCCAGCAGCTGGAGACTCCAGAGCTCCTATAATTCACCCCTCCACTTT.

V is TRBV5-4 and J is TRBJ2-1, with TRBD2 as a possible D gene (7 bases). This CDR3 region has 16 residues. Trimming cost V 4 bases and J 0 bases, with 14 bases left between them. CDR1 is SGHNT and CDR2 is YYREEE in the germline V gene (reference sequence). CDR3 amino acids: CASSPGGQSSYNEQFF. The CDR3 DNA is TGTGCCAGCAGCCCGGGGGGCCAGAGCTCCTACAATGAGCAGTTCTTC. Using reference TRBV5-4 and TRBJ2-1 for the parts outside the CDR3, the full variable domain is ETGVTQSPTHLIKTRGQQVTLRCSSQSGHNTVSWYQQALGQGPQFIFQYYREEENGRGNFPPRFSGLQFPNYSSELNVNALELDDSALYLCASSPGGQSSYNEQFFGPGTRLTVL.

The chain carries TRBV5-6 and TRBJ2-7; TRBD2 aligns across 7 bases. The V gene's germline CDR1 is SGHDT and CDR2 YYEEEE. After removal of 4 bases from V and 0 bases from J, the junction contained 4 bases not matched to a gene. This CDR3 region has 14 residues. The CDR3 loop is CASSQRGRSYEQYF. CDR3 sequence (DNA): TGTGCCAGCAGCCAGCGGGGCCGCTCCTACGAGCAGTACTTC.

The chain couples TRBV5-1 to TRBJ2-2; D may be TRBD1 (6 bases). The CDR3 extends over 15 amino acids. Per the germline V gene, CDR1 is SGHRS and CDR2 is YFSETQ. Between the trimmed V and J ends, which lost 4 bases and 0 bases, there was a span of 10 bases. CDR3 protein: CASSIGQTNTGELFF. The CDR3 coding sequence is TGCGCCAGCAGCATAGGACAGACGAACACCGGGGAGCTGTTTTTT.

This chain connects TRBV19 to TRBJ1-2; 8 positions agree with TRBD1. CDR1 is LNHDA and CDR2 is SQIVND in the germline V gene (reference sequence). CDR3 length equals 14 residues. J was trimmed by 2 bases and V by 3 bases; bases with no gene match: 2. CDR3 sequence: CASSIRTGNYGYTF. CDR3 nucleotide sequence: TGTGCCAGTAGTATCAGGACAGGGAACTATGGCTACACCTTC. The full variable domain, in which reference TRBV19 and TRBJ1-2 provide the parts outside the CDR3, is DGGITQSPKYLFRKEGQNVTLSCEQNLNHDAMYWYRQDPGQGLRLIYYSQIVNDFQKGDIAEGYSVSREKKESFPLTVTSAQKNPTAFYLCASSIRTGNYGYTFGSGTRLTVV.

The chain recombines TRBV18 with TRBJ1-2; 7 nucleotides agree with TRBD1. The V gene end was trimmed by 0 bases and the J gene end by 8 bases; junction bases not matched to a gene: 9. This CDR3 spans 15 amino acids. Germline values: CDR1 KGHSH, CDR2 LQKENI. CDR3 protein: CASSPPPKGGGGYTF. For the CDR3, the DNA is TGTGCCAGCTCACCACCTCCGAAAGGGGGCGGGGGCTACACCTTC.

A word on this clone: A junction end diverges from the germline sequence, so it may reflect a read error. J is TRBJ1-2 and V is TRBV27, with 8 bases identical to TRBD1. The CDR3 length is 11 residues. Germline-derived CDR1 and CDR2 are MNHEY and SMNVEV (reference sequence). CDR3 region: CASSPGTGQLF. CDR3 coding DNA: TGTGCCAGCAGCCCGGGGACAGGACAACTCTTC.

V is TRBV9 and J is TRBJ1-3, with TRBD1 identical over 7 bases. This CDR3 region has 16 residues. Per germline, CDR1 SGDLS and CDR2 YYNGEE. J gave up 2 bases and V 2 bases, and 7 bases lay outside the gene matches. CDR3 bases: TGTGCCAGCAGCGTCGAGACAGGGTGGACTGGAAACACCATATATTTT. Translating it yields CASSVETGWTGNTIYF.

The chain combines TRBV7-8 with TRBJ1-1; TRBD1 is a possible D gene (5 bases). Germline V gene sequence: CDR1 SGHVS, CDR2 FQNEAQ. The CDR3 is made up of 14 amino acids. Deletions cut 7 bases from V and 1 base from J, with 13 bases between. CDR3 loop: CASTQGNGNTEAFF. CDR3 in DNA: TGTGCCAGCACCCAGGGAAACGGGAACACTGAAGCTTTCTTT.

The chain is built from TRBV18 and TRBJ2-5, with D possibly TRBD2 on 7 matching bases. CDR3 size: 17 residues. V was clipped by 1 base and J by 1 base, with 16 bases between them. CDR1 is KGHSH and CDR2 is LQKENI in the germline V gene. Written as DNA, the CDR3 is TGTGCCAGCTCACCACAGGGGAGGGACACCTTCCAAGAGACCCAGTACTTC. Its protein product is CASSPQGRDTFQETQYF.